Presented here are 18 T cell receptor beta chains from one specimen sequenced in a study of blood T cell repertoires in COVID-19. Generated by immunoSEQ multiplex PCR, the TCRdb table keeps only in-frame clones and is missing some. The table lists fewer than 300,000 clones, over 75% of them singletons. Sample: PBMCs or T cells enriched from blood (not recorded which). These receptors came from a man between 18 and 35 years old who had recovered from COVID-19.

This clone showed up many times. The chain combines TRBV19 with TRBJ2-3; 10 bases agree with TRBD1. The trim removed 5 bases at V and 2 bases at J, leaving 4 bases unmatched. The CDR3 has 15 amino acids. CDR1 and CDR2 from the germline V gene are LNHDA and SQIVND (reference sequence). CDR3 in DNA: TGTGCCAGTAGTCCCGGACAGGGGGACACAGATACGCAGTATTTT. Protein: CASSPGQGDTDTQYF.

The CDR3 DNA is TGTGCCAGCAGCCAAGATTCGCAGGGCGGTGAAAAACTGTTTTTT. This gives the protein CASSQDSQGGEKLFF. The chain has TRBV4-2 and TRBJ1-4; tentative D call: TRBD1 (5 bases). CDR1 and CDR2 from the germline V gene are LGHNA and YNFKEQ. The CDR3 contains 15 residues. V dropped 0 bases and J dropped 7 bases, with 12 bases sitting between them.

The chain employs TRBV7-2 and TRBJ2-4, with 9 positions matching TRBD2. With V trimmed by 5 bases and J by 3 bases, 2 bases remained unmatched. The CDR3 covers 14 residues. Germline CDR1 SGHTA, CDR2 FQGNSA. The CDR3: CASSISGSKNIQYF. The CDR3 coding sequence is TGTGCCAGCAGCATTAGCGGGAGCAAAAACATTCAGTACTTC.

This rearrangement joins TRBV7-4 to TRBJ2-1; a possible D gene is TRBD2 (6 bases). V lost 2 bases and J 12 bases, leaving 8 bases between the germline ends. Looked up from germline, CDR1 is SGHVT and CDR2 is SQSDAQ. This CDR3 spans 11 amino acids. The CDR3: CASSLRAGQFF. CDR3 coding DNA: TGTGCCAGCAGCTTACGAGCGGGGCAGTTCTTC.

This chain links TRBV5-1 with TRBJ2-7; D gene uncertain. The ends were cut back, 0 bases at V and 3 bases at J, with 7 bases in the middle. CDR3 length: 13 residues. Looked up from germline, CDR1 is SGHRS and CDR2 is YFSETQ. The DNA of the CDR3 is TGCGCCAGCAGCTTGGCGACAAGCTACGAGCAGTACTTC. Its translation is CASSLATSYEQYF. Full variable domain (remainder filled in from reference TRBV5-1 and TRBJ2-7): KAGVTQTPRYLIKTRGQQVTLSCSPISGHRSVSWYQQTPGQGLQFLFEYFSETQRNKGNFPGRFSGRQFSNSRSEMNVSTLELGDSALYLCASSLATSYEQYFGPGTRLTVT.

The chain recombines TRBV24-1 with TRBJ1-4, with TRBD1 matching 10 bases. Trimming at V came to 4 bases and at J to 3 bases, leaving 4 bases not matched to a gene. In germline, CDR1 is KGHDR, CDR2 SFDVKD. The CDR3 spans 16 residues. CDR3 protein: CATSDHGQGANEKLFF. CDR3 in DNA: TGTGCCACCAGTGACCACGGACAGGGGGCTAATGAAAAACTGTTTTTT.

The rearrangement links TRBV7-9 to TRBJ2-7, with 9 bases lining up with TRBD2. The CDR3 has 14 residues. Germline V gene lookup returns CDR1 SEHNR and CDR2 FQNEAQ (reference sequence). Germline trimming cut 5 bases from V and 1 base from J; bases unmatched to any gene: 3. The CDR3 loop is CASSGTSGSYEQYF. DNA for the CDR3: TGTGCCAGCAGCGGAACTAGCGGGTCCTACGAGCAGTACTTC.

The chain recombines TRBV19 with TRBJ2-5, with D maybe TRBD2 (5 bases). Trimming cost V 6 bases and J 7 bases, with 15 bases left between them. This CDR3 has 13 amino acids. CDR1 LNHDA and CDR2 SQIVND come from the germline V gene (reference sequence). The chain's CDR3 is CASSVLLSGTQYF. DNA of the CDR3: TGTGCCAGTAGCGTCCTCCTCAGCGGGACCCAGTACTTC.

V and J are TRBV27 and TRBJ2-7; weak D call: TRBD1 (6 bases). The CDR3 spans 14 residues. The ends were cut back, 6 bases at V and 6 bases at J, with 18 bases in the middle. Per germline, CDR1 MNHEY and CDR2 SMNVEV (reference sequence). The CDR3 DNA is TGTGCCAGCAGATCCCCTACAGGGTACTCCGAGCAGTACTTC. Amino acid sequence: CASRSPTGYSEQYF.

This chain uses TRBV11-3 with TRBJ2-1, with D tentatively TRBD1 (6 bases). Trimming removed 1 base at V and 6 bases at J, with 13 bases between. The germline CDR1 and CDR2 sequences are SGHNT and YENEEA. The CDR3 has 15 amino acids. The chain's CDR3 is CASSLGEGTPNEQFF. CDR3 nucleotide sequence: TGTGCCAGCAGCTTAGGTGAAGGGACACCCAATGAGCAGTTCTTC.

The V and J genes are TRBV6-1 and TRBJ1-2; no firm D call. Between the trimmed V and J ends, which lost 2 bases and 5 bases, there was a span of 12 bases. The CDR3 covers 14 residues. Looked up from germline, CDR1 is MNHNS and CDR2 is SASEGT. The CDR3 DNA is TGTGCCAGCAGTGAAAGCTTGCATTCTTATGGCTACACCTTC. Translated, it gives CASSESLHSYGYTF.

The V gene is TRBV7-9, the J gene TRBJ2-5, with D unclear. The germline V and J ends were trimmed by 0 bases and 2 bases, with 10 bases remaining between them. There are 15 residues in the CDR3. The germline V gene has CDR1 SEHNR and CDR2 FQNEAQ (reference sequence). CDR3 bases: TGTGCCAGCAGCTTAGCGGAGAGCAGACAAGAGACCCAGTACTTC. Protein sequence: CASSLAESRQETQYF.

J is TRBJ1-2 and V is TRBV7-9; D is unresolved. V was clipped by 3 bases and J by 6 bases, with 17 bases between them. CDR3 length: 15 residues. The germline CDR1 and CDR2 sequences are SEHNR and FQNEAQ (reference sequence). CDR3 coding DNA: TGTGCCAGCAGCTTGAGGCAGTCCCCCGATAATGGCTACACCTTC. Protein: CASSLRQSPDNGYTF.

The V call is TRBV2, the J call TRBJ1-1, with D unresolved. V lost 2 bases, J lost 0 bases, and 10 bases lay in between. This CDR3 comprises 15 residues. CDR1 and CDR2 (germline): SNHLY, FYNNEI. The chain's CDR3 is CASSEIGGLNTEAFF. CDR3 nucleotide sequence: TGTGCCAGCAGTGAAATCGGAGGTTTGAACACTGAAGCTTTCTTT.

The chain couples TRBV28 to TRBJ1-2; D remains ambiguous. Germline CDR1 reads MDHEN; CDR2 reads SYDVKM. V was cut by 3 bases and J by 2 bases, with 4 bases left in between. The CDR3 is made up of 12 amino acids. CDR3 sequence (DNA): TGTGCCAGCAGTTTGGCCAACTATGGCTACACCTTC. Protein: CASSLANYGYTF.

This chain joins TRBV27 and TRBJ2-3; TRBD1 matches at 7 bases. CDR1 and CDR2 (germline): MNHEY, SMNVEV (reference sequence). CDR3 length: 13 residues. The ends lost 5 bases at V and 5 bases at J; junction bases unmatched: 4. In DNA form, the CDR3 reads TGTGCCAGCAGTAGACAGGGTGGAGATACGCAGTATTTT. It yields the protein CASSRQGGDTQYF.

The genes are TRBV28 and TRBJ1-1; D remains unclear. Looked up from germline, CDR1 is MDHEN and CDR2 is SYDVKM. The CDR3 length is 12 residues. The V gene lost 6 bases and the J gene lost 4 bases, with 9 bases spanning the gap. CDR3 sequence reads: CASRRVRTEAFF. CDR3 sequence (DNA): TGTGCCAGCAGGCGGGTTCGCACTGAAGCTTTCTTT.

The CDR3 loop is CASSLGQEDGGYTF. CDR3 coding DNA: TGCGCCAGCAGCTTGGGGCAGGAGGATGGAGGCTACACCTTC. The rearrangement joins TRBV5-1 to TRBJ1-2; D is ambiguous. Trimming left V 0 bases short and J 8 bases short, with 14 bases between. The CDR3 runs 14 residues. In germline, CDR1 is SGHRS, CDR2 YFSETQ.